A single sample gave rise to the 14 T cell receptor beta chains below, sequenced in a study of blood T cell repertoires in COVID-19 (dated by TCRdb to the early 2020s). Libraries came from the immunoSEQ multiplex PCR assay. TCRdb obtained this table from immuneACCESS and retained in-frame rearrangements with V and J assigned. These tables miss some clones; where compared with another copy, unresolved V genes account for less than half of the shortfall, and the remainder is unexplained. Counted in this sample were some 86,000 clones; around four fifths of them appeared once. The biggest ten clones account for more than 25% of the sample. The sequencing input was peripheral blood. Receptors originate from a woman of 80 years or more with active or convalescent COVID-19.

The V gene is TRBV2, the J gene TRBJ2-3; 8 nucleotides align to TRBD2. Germline CDR1 and CDR2: SNHLY and FYNNEI. V shed 4 bases, J shed 4 bases, and the junction held 10 bases outside the gene matches. The CDR3 totals 16 residues. The CDR3 region is CASSGTSFNGADTQYF. In nucleotides, the CDR3 is TGTGCCAGCAGTGGGACTAGCTTCAACGGCGCAGATACGCAGTATTTT.

J is TRBJ2-1 and V is TRBV7-9; TRBD2 matches at 13 bases. Germline-derived CDR1 and CDR2 are SEHNR and FQNEAQ (reference sequence). V lost 4 bases and J lost 0; bases outside the gene matches: 3. The CDR3 totals 17 residues. CDR3 residues: CASSSTSGGISYNEQFF. The CDR3 region has the DNA TGTGCCAGCAGCTCGACTAGCGGGGGGATCTCCTACAATGAGCAGTTCTTC.

This chain uses TRBV6-1 with TRBJ1-2, with D tentatively TRBD1 (6 bases). Germline V gene sequence: CDR1 MNHNS, CDR2 SASEGT. The CDR3 runs to 16 residues. V lost 1 base to trimming and J lost 3 bases, with 15 bases between them. CDR3: CASSEGPGTMDYGYTF. The CDR3 coding sequence is TGTGCCAGCAGTGAAGGACCCGGGACAATGGACTATGGCTACACCTTC.

This chain links TRBV6-6 with TRBJ1-6; no clear D gene. With 8 bases removed from V and 9 bases from J, the gap between germline ends came to 8 bases. This CDR3 is 11 amino acids long. From germline, CDR1 is MNHNY and CDR2 SVGAGI (reference sequence). CDR3 in DNA: TGTGCCAGCGGGCGGGGTTCACCCCTCCACTTT. Translated, it gives CASGRGSPLHF.

This rearrangement joins TRBV7-2 to TRBJ1-5, with a weak D call TRBD1 (5 bases). V shed 2 bases and J shed 4 bases, with 9 bases lying between them. Per germline, CDR1 SGHTA and CDR2 FQGNSA. The CDR3 consists of 14 residues. CDR3 DNA sequence: TGTGCCAGCAGCTTATCAGGGTTTAATCAGCCCCAGCATTTT. It codes for CASSLSGFNQPQHF.

J is TRBJ2-5 and V is TRBV5-1; 8 bases align to TRBD2. Germline loops: CDR1 SGHRS, CDR2 YFSETQ. The length of the CDR3 is 14 residues. The V gene end was trimmed by 4 bases and the J gene end by 5 bases; junction bases not matched to a gene: 7. CDR3 residues: CASSMTGGFETQYF. The CDR3 DNA sequence: TGCGCCAGCAGCATGACGGGGGGGTTCGAGACCCAGTACTTC.

This clone was observed a single time. V usage is TRBV2 and J usage is TRBJ1-6; 7 bases fit TRBD1. Germline V gene lookup returns CDR1 SNHLY and CDR2 FYNNEI. Losses at the gene ends were 6 bases for V and 7 bases for J; bases not matched to a gene: 9. CDR3 length: 15 residues. Here the CDR3 DNA reads TGTGCCAGCAGCTCAACAGGGGTATACAATTCACCCCTCCACTTT. It is translated as CASSSTGVYNSPLHF.

This clone showed up just a few times. This rearrangement joins TRBV19 to TRBJ2-1, with 10 bases matching TRBD1. V was clipped by 4 bases and J by 7 bases; unmatched bases: 13. CDR1 is LNHDA and CDR2 is SQIVND in the germline V gene (reference sequence). The CDR3 length is 17 residues. CDR3 coding DNA: TGTGCCAGTAGTAGAGGGACAGGGGAGGGTTCTCGGAATGAGCAGTTCTTC. Translation: CASSRGTGEGSRNEQFF. The variable domain in full, with the rest retrieved from reference TRBV19 and TRBJ2-1, is DGGITQSPKYLFRKEGQNVTLSCEQNLNHDAMYWYRQDPGQGLRLIYYSQIVNDFQKGDIAEGYSVSREKKESFPLTVTSAQKNPTAFYLCASSRGTGEGSRNEQFFGPGTRLTVL.

This clone was detected only once. This sequence joins TRBV19 and TRBJ1-2, with 8 bases identical to TRBD1. Trimming cost V 8 bases and J 1 base; bases outside gene matches: 9. The CDR3 is 15 residues long. Germline loops: CDR1 LNHDA, CDR2 SQIVND (reference sequence). CDR3 sequence reads: CASWGQAVFNYGYTF. The CDR3 DNA reads as TGTGCCAGTTGGGGACAGGCCGTTTTTAACTATGGCTACACCTTC. Looking up the rest from reference TRBV19 and TRBJ1-2 gives the full variable domain: DGGITQSPKYLFRKEGQNVTLSCEQNLNHDAMYWYRQDPGQGLRLIYYSQIVNDFQKGDIAEGYSVSREKKESFPLTVTSAQKNPTAFYLCASWGQAVFNYGYTFGSGTRLTVV.

J is TRBJ1-2 and V is TRBV4-1; 9 bases agree with TRBD1. CDR3 size: 19 residues. After removal of 4 bases from V and 0 bases from J, the junction contained 15 bases not matched to a gene. Germline loops: CDR1 MGHRA, CDR2 YSYEKL. For the CDR3, the DNA is TGCGCCAGCAGCCCTGAACCCGCGGGACAGGGAACCGCTAACTATGGCTACACCTTC. Its translation: CASSPEPAGQGTANYGYTF.

V and J are TRBV9 and TRBJ2-3; 14 bases align to TRBD2. CDR1 and CDR2 (germline): SGDLS, YYNGEE. This CDR3 is built from 20 residues. V gave up 3 bases and J gave up 3 bases; unmatched junction bases: 15. This chain's CDR3 is CASSERGLAGDVISTDTQYF. CDR3 coding DNA: TGTGCCAGCAGCGAGAGGGGACTAGCGGGAGACGTTATATCGACAGATACGCAGTATTTT.

The chain joins TRBV19 to TRBJ2-2, with TRBD2 matching over 8 bases. Trimming cost V 5 bases and J 5 bases; bases outside gene matches: 4. This CDR3 region has 14 residues. Germline assignment: CDR1 LNHDA and CDR2 SQIVND (reference sequence). CDR3 coding DNA: TGTGCCAGTAGTCTAAGCGGGGGTACCGGGGAGCTGTTTTTT. Its protein product is CASSLSGGTGELFF.

The sample holds one count of this clone. This chain connects TRBV18 to TRBJ1-1, with D possibly matching TRBD1 (5 bases). This CDR3 comprises 12 residues. Germline-derived CDR1 and CDR2 are KGHSH and LQKENI. Trimming left V 6 bases short and J 3 bases short, with 8 bases between. The CDR3: CASSQGDTEAFF. The CDR3 DNA is TGTGCCAGCTCCCAAGGGGACACTGAAGCTTTCTTT.

The V gene is TRBV28, the J gene TRBJ2-7; tentative D call: TRBD2 (5 bases). Germline CDR1 reads MDHEN; CDR2 reads SYDVKM. Between the trimmed V and J ends, which lost 6 bases and 2 bases, there was a span of 14 bases. There are 14 residues in the CDR3. CDR3 sequence: CASSTEGGTYEQYF. The CDR3, as DNA: TGTGCCAGCAGCACAGAGGGCGGTACCTACGAGCAGTACTTC.